This T cell receptor (beta chain) is drawn from a study of response to subunit inactivated influenza vaccine. Overall study results and limits: A suggestion made by the authors is that each seasonal influenza vaccination recruits few new T cells.

Points on this clonotype: Its antigen is not known.

CDR1 is ENHRY, CDR2 SYGVKD, per germline. With 2 bases removed from V and 7 bases from J, the gap between germline ends came to 9 bases. CDR3 length: 13 amino acids. TCRdb recomputed calls from the RT-PCR reads with MiXCR, one row per CDR3 protein. Here the sample spans approximately 680,000 distinct CDR3 sequences, around 16% being singletons. The V call is TRBV10-3, the J call TRBJ2-1; D is possibly TRBD2 (6 bases). The sample was PBMCs from blood, taken 11 to 12 days after vaccination. This TCR was recovered from a man aged 50 to 60 who received an inactivated influenza vaccine. The CDR3 loop is CAISERLANEQFF. The DNA for the CDR3 is TGTGCCATCAGTGAGAGGCTAGCGAATGAGCAGTTCTTC.